These 11 T cell receptor beta chains were all obtained from the same sample, sequenced in a study of blood T cell repertoires in COVID-19. Generated by immunoSEQ multiplex PCR, the TCRdb table keeps only in-frame clones and is missing some. The sample records approximately 270,000 clones, roughly 80% being singletons. The sequencing sample was made of peripheral blood. These receptors came from a man at least 80 years old with acute or convalescent COVID-19.

This chain links TRBV19 with TRBJ2-3; possible D gene TRBD2, 5 bases. Germline CDR1 is LNHDA and CDR2 is SQIVND (reference sequence). Deletions cut 5 bases from V and 2 bases from J, with 14 bases between. This CDR3 has 15 amino acids. CDR3 sequence reads: CASSPRGVDTDTQYF. DNA for the CDR3: TGTGCCAGTAGTCCCCGGGGTGTAGACACAGATACGCAGTATTTT.

The chain has TRBV19 and TRBJ1-2, with TRBD1 as a possible D gene (5 bases). Germline V gives CDR1 LNHDA, CDR2 SQIVND (reference sequence). The CDR3 spans 13 residues. V was shortened by 7 bases and J by 4 bases, with 13 bases between the two germline ends. The CDR3 loop reads CASKEEGTYGYTF. The CDR3 DNA is TGTGCCAGTAAGGAGGAGGGGACCTATGGCTACACCTTC. The variable domain in full, with the rest retrieved from reference TRBV19 and TRBJ1-2, is DGGITQSPKYLFRKEGQNVTLSCEQNLNHDAMYWYRQDPGQGLRLIYYSQIVNDFQKGDIAEGYSVSREKKESFPLTVTSAQKNPTAFYLCASKEEGTYGYTFGSGTRLTVV.

V is TRBV7-8 and J is TRBJ2-3; 8 positions agree with TRBD1. J was trimmed by 3 bases and V by 5 bases; bases with no gene match: 7. The CDR3 spans 15 residues. CDR1 is SGHVS and CDR2 is FQNEAQ in the germline V gene. The CDR3 DNA reads TGTGCCAGCAGCCAAGGACAGGGCGTAACAGATACGCAGTATTTT. Its translation is CASSQGQGVTDTQYF.

The chain employs TRBV29-1 and TRBJ1-2; the match to TRBD1 covers 10 bases. V lost 7 bases to trimming and J lost 7 bases; unmatched junction nucleotides: 6. CDR1 and CDR2 (germline): SQVTM, ANQGSEA. The CDR3 totals 12 residues. CDR3 sequence (DNA): TGCAGCGCTCGACAGGGGGCAGGTGGCTACACCTTC. It yields the protein CSARQGAGGYTF.

The chain combines TRBV18 with TRBJ2-3; no clear D. Germline V lookup: CDR1 KGHSH, CDR2 LQKENI. There are 15 residues in the CDR3. With 6 bases removed from V and 2 bases from J, the gap between germline ends came to 15 bases. CDR3 region: CASSLELGPTDTQYF. Here the CDR3 DNA reads TGTGCCAGCTCGCTCGAGCTAGGCCCCACAGATACGCAGTATTTT.

A note on this clone: The sample has other DNA sequences that encode this CDR3 too. The J gene is TRBJ1-6, the V gene TRBV18; 9 nucleotides match TRBD1. The CDR3 has 14 residues. The germline V gene encodes CDR1 KGHSH and CDR2 LQKENI. Trimming took 4 bases from V and 7 from J; bases not matched to a gene: 2. CDR3 sequence (DNA): TGTGCCAGCTCACGGGACAGGGCGAATTCACCCCTCCACTTT. The encoded protein is CASSRDRANSPLHF.

This clone was found once. The rearrangement links TRBV9 to TRBJ1-2; 9 positions agree with TRBD1. Germline-derived CDR1 and CDR2 are SGDLS and YYNGEE. Trimming cost V 0 bases and J 4 bases; bases outside gene matches: 7. This CDR3 spans 16 amino acids. CDR3 sequence reads: CASSVAGTGSVYGYTF. The DNA of the CDR3 is TGTGCCAGCAGCGTAGCCGGGACAGGGTCGGTCTATGGCTACACCTTC.

The CDR3 loop reads CASSSVDSGWGSPLHF. The CDR3, as DNA: TGTGCCAGCAGCTCCGTCGATTCAGGGTGGGGCTCACCCCTCCACTTT. The rearrangement uses TRBV7-9 and TRBJ1-6; possible D gene TRBD1, 5 bases. Trimming cost V 4 bases and J 10 bases, with 20 bases left between them. Germline CDR1 reads SEHNR; CDR2 reads FQNEAQ (reference sequence). The CDR3 is 16 residues long.

This rearrangement joins TRBV19 to TRBJ1-5; maybe TRBD1 (5 bases). V gave up 5 bases and J gave up 1 base, with 9 bases separating them. From germline, CDR1 is LNHDA and CDR2 SQIVND (reference sequence). This CDR3 region has 14 residues. CDR3 in amino acids: CASSRGGSNQPQHF. In DNA, the CDR3 is TGTGCCAGTAGTCGGGGGGGGAGCAATCAGCCCCAGCATTTT.

This rearrangement joins TRBV2 to TRBJ2-3, with 7 bases that match TRBD1. Trimming at V came to 10 bases and at J to 0 bases, leaving 10 bases not matched to a gene. Per germline, CDR1 SNHLY and CDR2 FYNNEI. The CDR3 is made up of 15 amino acids. CDR3 residues: CATKRGTASTDTQYF. In DNA form, the CDR3 reads TGTGCCACTAAAAGGGGGACAGCTAGCACAGATACGCAGTATTTT.

This clone was seen just once. The chain couples TRBV7-2 to TRBJ1-3; tentative D call: TRBD1 (5 bases). CDR1 is SGHTA, CDR2 FQGNSA, per germline. Trimming took off 7 bases at V and 3 bases at J, with 13 bases between the two ends. This CDR3 region has 14 residues. As DNA, the CDR3 is TGTGCCAGCAACCGGGGGGGTGGTGGAAACACCATATATTTT. Residues: CASNRGGGGNTIYF.